The sequence of this T cell receptor (beta chain) was determined in a study of shared clonotypes between healthy human individuals. Study-wide background: Donors consisted of two women and three men between 18 and 49.

Data came from immunoSEQ multiplex PCR; TCRdb stores just in-frame clones and leaves some out. The sample shows about 750,000 clones, nearly 95% of them seen only once. The V gene's germline CDR1 is SGHVS and CDR2 FQNEAQ. The CDR3 extends over 15 amino acids. The germline V and J ends were trimmed by 6 bases and 5 bases, with 17 bases remaining between them. It was CD45RO-negative cells, positively selected for CCR7, that made up naive CD8 cells, with terminally differentiated effector memory CD45RA+ cells excluded. This receptor was taken from a man aged 25 to 45 in good health. The sequencing input was naive CD8+ T cells sorted from blood. This chain uses TRBV7-8 with TRBJ2-1; D unclear. The DNA for the CDR3 is TGTGCCAGCAGAGAGCAAGCAACCCGGCACAATGAGCAGTTCTTC. Its translation is CASREQATRHNEQFF.